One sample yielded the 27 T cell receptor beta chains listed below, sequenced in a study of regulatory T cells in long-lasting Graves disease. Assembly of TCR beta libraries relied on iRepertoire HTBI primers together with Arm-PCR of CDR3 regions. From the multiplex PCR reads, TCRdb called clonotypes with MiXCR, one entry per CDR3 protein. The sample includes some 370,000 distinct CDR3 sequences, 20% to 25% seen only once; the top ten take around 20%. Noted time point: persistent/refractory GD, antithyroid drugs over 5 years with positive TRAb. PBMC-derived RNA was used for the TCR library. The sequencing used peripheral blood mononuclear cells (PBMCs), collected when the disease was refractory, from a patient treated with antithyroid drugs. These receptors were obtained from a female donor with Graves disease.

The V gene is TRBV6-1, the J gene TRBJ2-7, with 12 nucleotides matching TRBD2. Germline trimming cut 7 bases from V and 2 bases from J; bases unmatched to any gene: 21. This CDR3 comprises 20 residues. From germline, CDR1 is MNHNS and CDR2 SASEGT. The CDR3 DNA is TGTGCCAGCACCGAGGTCGGGGAGACTAGCGGGAGCATTGGGGCCTACGAGCAGTACTTC. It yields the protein CASTEVGETSGSIGAYEQYF.

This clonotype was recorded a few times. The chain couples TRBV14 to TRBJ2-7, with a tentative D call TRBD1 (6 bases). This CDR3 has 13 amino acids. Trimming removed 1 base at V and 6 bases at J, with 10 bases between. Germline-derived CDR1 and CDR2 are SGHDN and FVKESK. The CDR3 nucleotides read TGTGCCAGCAGCCAAGTGGGACAACCCGAGCAGTACTTC. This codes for CASSQVGQPEQYF.

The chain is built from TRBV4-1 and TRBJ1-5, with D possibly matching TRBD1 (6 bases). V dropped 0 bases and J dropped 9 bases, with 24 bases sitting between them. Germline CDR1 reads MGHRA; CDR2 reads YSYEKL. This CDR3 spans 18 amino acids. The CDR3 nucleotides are TGCGCCAGCAGCCAAGAAGGGGGGGGTTCTCCGCAAGCTCGGCCCCAGCATTTT. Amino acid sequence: CASSQEGGGSPQARPQHF.

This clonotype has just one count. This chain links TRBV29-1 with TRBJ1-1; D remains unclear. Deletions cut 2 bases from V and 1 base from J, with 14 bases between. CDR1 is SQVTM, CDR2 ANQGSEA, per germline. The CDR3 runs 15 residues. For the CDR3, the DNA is TGCAGCGTTGAATCGACCGATATTCGGAACACTGAAGCTTTCTTT. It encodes CSVESTDIRNTEAFF.

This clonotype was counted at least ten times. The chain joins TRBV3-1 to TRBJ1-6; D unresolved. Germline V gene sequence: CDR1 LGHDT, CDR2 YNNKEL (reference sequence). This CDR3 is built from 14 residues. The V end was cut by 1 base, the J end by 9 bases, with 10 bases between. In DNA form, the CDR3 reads TGTGCCAGCAGCCAAGCGGTATTTGGTTCACCCCTCCACTTT. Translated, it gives CASSQAVFGSPLHF.

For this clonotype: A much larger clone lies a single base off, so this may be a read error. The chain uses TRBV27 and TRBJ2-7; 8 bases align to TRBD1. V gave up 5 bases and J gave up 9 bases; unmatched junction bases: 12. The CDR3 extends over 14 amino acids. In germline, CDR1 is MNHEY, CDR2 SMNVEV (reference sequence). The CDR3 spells CASSPGQGVHAQYF. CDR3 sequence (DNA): TGTGCCAGCAGTCCCGGACAGGGTGTCCACGCGCAGTACTTC.

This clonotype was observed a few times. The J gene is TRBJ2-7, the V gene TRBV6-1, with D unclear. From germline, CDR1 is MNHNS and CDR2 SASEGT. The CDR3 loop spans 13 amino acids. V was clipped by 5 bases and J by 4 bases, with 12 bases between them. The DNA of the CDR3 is TGTGCCAGCAGTCCCAAAAGGCCGTACGAGCAGTACTTC. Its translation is CASSPKRPYEQYF.

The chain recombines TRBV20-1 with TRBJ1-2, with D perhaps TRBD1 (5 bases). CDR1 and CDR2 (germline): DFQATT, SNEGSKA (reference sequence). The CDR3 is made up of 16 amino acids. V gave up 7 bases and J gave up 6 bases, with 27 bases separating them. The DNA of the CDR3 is TGCAGTGGTCGAACGGCGACAGCTAACCTCCGTGATGGCTACACCTTC. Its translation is CSGRTATANLRDGYTF.

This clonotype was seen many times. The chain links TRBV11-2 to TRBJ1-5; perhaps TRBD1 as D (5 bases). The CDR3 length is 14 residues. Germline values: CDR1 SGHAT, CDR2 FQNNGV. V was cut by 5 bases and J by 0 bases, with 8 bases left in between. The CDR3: CASSRGFSNQPQHF. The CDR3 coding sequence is TGTGCCAGCAGCAGGGGTTTTAGCAATCAGCCCCAGCATTTT.

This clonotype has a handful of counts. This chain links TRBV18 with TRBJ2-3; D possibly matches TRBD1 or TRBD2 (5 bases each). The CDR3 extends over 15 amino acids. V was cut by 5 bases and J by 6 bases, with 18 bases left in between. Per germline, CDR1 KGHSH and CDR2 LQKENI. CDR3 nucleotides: TGTGCCAGCTCATCCTCAGGGAGTGCCCTTGATACGCAGTATTTT. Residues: CASSSSGSALDTQYF.

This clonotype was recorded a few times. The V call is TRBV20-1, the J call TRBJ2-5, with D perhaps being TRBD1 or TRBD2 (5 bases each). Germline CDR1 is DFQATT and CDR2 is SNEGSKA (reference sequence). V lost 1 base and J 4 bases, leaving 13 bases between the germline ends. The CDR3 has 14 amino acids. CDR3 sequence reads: CSARVLGVVETQYF. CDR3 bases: TGCAGTGCTAGAGTACTGGGGGTTGTAGAGACCCAGTACTTC.

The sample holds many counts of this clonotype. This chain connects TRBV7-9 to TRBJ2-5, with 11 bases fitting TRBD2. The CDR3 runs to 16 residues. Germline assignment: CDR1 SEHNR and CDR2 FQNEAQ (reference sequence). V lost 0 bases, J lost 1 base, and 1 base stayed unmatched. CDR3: CASSLALAGGQETQYF. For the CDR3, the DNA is TGTGCCAGCAGCTTAGCCCTAGCGGGAGGCCAAGAGACCCAGTACTTC.

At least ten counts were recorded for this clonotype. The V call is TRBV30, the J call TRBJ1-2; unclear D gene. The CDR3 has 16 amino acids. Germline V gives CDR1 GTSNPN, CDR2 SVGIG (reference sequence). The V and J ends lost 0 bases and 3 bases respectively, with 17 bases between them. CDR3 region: CAWSVPTGNPYYGYTF. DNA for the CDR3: TGTGCCTGGAGTGTACCGACGGGGAATCCGTACTATGGCTACACCTTC.

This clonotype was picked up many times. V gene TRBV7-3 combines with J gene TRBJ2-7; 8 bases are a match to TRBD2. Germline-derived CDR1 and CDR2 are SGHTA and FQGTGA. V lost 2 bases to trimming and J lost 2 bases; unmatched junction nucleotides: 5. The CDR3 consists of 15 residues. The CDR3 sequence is CASSLFAGGTYEQYF. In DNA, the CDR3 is TGTGCCAGCAGCTTATTTGCGGGAGGAACCTACGAGCAGTACTTC.

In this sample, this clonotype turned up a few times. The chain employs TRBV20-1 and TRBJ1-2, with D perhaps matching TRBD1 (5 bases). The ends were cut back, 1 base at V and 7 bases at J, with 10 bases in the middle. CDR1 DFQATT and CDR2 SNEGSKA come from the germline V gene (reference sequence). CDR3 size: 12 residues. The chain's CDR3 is CSARGGFSGYTF. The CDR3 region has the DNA TGCAGTGCTAGAGGGGGGTTCAGTGGCTACACCTTC.

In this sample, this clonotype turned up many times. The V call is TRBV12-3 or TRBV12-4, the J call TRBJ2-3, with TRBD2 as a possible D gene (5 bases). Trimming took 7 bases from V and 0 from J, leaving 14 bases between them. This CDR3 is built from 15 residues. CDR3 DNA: TGTGCCAGCACCTTGGGCGGGTCTAGCACAGATACGCAGTATTTT. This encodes CASTLGGSSTDTQYF.

This CDR3 reads CASSSYRSGTGELFF. The CDR3 DNA follows: TGTGCCAGCAGCTCTTACAGAAGTGGGACCGGGGAGCTGTTTTTT. This chain uses TRBV28 with TRBJ2-2, with D unclear. The CDR3 runs to 15 residues. Trimming shortened V by 6 bases and J by 5 bases, and 16 bases separated the two germline ends. Germline CDR1 MDHEN, CDR2 SYDVKM.

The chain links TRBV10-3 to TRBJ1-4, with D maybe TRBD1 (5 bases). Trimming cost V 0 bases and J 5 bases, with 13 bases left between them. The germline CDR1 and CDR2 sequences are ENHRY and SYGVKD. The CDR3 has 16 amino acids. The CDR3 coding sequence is TGTGCCATCAGTGAGTCTTTGAGTCGGGACAATGAAAAACTGTTTTTT. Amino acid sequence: CAISESLSRDNEKLFF.

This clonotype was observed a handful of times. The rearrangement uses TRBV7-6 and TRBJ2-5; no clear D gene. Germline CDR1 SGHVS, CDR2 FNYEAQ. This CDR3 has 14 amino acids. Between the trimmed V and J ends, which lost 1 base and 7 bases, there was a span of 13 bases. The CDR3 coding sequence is TGTGCCAGCAGCTTAGATCCCACCTCCGGGACCCAGTACTTC. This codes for CASSLDPTSGTQYF. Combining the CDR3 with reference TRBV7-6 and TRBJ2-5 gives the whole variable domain GAGVSQSPRYKVTKRGQDVALRCDPISGHVSLYWYRQALGQGPEFLTYFNYEAQQDKSGLPNDRFSAERPEGSISTLTIQRTEQRDSAMYRCASSLDPTSGTQYFGPGTRLLVL.

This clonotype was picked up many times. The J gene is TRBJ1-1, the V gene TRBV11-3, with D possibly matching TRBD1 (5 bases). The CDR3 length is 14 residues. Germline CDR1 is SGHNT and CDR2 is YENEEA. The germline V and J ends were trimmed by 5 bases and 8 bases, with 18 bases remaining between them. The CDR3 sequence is CASSPGPSAREAFF. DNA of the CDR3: TGTGCCAGCAGCCCGGGACCGTCAGCTCGAGAAGCTTTCTTT.

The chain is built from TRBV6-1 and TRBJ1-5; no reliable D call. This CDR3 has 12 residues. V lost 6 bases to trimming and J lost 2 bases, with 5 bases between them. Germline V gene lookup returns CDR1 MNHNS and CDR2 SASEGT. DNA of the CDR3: TGTGCCAGCAGCCGTCGCAATCAGCCCCAGCATTTT. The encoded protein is CASSRRNQPQHF.

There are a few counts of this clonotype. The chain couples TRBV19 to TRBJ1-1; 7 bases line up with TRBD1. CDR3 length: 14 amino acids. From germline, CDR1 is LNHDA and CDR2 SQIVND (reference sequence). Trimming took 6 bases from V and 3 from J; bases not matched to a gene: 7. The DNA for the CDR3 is TGTGCCAGTAGCCTGGACAGGTTTTACACTGAAGCTTTCTTT. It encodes CASSLDRFYTEAFF.

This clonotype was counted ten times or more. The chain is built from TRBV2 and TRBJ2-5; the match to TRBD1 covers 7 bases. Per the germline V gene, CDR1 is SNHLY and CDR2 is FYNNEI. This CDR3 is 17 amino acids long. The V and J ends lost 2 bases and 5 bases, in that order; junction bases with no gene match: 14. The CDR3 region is CASSEKTPPDRMETQYF. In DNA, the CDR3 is TGTGCCAGCAGTGAAAAAACCCCCCCGGACAGGATGGAGACCCAGTACTTC.

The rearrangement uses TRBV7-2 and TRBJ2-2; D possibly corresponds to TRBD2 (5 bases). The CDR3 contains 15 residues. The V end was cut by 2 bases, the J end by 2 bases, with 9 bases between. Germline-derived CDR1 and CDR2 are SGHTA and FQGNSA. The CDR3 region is CASSLRSVNTGELFF. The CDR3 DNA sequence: TGTGCCAGCAGCTTACGTAGCGTTAACACCGGGGAGCTGTTTTTT.

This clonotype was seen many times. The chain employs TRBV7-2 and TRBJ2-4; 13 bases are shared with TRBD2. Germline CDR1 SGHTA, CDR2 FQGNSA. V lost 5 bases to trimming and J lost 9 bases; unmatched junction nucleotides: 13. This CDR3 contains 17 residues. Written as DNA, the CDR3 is TGTGCCAGCAGCCAAGGACTAGCGGGAGTTGGAGGAAGCATTCAGTACTTC. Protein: CASSQGLAGVGGSIQYF.

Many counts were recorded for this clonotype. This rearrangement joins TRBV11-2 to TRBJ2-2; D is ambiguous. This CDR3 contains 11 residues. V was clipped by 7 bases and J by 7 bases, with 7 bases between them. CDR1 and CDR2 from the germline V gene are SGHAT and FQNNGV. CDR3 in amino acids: CASTWGGELFF. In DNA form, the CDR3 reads TGTGCCAGCACCTGGGGCGGGGAGCTGTTTTTT.

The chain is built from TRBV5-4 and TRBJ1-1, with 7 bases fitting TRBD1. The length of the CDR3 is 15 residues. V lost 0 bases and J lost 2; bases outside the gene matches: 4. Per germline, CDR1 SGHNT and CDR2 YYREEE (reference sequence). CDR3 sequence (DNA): TGTGCCAGCAGCTTGGGAGGGGGCGAAAACACTGAAGCTTTCTTT. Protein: CASSLGGGENTEAFF.